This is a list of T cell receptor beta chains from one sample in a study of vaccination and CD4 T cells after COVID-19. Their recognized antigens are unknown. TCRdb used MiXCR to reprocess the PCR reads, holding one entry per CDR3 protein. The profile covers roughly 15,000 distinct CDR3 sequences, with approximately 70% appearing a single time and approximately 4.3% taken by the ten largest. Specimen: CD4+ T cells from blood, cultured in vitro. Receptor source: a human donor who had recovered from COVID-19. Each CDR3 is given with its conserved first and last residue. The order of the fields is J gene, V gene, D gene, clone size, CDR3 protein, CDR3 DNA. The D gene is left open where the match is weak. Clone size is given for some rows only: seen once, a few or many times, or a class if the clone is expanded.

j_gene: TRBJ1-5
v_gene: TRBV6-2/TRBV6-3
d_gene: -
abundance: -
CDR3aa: CASSPRVAKSNQPQHF
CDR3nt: TGTGCCAGCAGCCCACGAGTTGCGAAAAGTAATCAGCCCCAGCATTTT

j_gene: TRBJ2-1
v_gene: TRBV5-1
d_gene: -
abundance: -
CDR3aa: CASSLGLTLSYNEQFF
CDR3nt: TGCGCCAGCAGCTTGGGACTCACCCTTTCCTACAATGAGCAGTTCTTC

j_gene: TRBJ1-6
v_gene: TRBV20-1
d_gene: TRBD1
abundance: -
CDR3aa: CSARALGTGGYNSPLHF
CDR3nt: TGCAGTGCTAGAGCCCTAGGGACAGGGGGCTACAATTCACCCCTCCACTTT

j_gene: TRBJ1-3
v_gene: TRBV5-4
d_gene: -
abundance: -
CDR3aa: CAPRPGAIEGNTIYF
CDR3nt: TGTGCCCCACGGCCGGGGGCAATTGAAGGAAACACCATATATTTT

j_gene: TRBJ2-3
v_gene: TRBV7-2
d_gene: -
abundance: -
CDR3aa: CASSSSLLAGRGRRTDTQYF
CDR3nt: TGTGCCAGCAGCTCGTCCCTCCTAGCGGGTAGGGGGCGGAGGACAGATACGCAGTATTTT

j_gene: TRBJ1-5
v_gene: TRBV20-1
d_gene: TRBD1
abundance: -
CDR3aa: CSAYRDRGYQPQHF
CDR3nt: TGCAGTGCGTACCGGGACAGGGGATATCAGCCCCAGCATTTT

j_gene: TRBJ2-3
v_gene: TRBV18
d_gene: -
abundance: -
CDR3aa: CASSPDSTDTQYF
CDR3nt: TGTGCCAGCTCACCTGACTCCACAGATACGCAGTATTTT

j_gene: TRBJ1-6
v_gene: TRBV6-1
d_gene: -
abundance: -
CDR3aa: CASSIVDRDNSPLHF
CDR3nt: TGTGCCAGCAGCATTGTTGACAGAGATAATTCACCCCTCCACTTT

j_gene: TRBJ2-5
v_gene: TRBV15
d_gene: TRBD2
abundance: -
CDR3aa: CATRRLAGEETQYF
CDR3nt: TGTGCCACCCGTAGACTAGCGGGCGAAGAGACCCAGTACTTC

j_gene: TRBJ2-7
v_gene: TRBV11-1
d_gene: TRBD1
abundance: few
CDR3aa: CASSKGLGTPGQGAREQYF
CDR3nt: TGTGCCAGCAGCAAGGGGCTTGGTACGCCGGGACAGGGGGCGCGCGAGCAGTACTTC

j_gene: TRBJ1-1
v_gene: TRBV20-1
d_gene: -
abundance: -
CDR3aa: CSARRQNTEAFF
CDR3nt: TGCAGTGCTAGAAGACAGAACACTGAAGCTTTCTTT

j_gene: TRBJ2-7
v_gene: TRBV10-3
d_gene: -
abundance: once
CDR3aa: CAISEHSLSYEQYF
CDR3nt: TGTGCCATCAGTGAGCACAGTCTCTCCTACGAGCAGTACTTC

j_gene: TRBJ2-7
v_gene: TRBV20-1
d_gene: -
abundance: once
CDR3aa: CSARVLEQYF
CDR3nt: TGCAGTGCTCGCGTATTGGAGCAGTACTTC

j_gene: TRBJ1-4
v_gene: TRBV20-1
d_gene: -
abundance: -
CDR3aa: CSAHLGANEKLFF
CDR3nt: TGCAGTGCCCACTTGGGGGCTAATGAAAAACTGTTTTTT

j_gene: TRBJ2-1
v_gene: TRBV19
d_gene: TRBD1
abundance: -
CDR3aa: CASRQGNEQFF
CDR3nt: TGTGCCAGTAGACAGGGGAATGAGCAGTTCTTC

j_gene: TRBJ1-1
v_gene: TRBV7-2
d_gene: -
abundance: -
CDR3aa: CASRFQGNTEAFF
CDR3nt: TGTGCCAGCAGATTTCAGGGGAACACTGAAGCTTTCTTT

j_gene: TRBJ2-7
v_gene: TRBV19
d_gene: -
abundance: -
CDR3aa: CASSIDIRDRNYEQYF
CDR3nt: TGTGCCAGTAGTATAGACATCCGAGACAGGAACTACGAGCAGTACTTC

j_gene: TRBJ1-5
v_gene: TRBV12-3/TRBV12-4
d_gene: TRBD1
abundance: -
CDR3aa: CASQGVWNQPQHF
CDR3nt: TGTGCCAGTCAGGGGGTTTGGAATCAGCCCCAGCATTTT